This entry describes one T cell receptor beta chain. Here immunoSEQ multiplex PCR was the method, and the copy in TCRdb shows in-frame clones only, minus some. Counted here are approximately 650,000 clones, 95% to 96% occurring once; the ten biggest clones make up over 0.09%. CD45RO-negative, CCR7-positively selected cells formed the naive CD8 fraction, excluding terminally differentiated effector memory CD45RA+ cells. This sample stems from a study of shared clonotypes between healthy human individuals. The CDR3 contains 13 residues. Germline V gives CDR1 MNHEY, CDR2 SVGAGI. Trimming at V came to 7 bases and at J to 8 bases, leaving 8 bases not matched to a gene.

Sequencing used naive CD8+ T cells sorted from blood. The chain has TRBV6-5 and TRBJ1-5; 7 bases match TRBD1. The clonotype was recovered from a woman aged 30 to 39 in good health. CDR3 protein: CASILSQGEPQHF. The CDR3 coding sequence is TGTGCCAGCATCCTATCCCAGGGGGAGCCCCAGCATTTT.